These T cell receptor beta chains were read from a single sample in a study of blood T cells in healthy people across ages. TCRdb used MiXCR to reprocess the 5' RACE reads, holding one entry per CDR3 protein. The data show more than 1,000,000 distinct CDR3 sequences, around 25% seen once. These sequences were also reported in another study, on T cells of mothers and their children.

The sample comprised blood. The receptors come from a girl aged 2-10 years in good health. Both conserved end residues are part of each CDR3.

TRBV11-3	14	-	CASSSAGTLNEQFF
TRBV20-1	16	TRBJ2-1	CSARGRTGAYYNEQFF
TRBV20-1	14	TRBJ1-1	CSARPLPYGGMAFF
TRBV7-9	15	TRBJ2-7	CASSLMEFIGEEQYF
TRBV7-2	14	TRBJ2-7	CASSLSLAGSEQYF
TRBV4-1	14	TRBJ1-1	CASSQAGRNTEAFF
TRBV7-8	19	TRBJ2-6	CASNLQNGRPDSGANVLTF
TRBV19	14	TRBJ2-7	CASSVEGTYYEQYF
TRBV10-3	15	TRBJ2-4	CATASQDLAKNIQYF
TRBV12-3/TRBV12-4	14	TRBJ1-2	CASSPRGGQKGYTF
TRBV29-1	13	TRBJ1-1	CCVGMRLNTEAFF
TRBV20-1	13	TRBJ2-1	CSARRTGNNEQFF
TRBV28	14	TRBJ1-1	CASSPGTVLTEAFF
TRBV12-3/TRBV12-4	13	TRBJ2-3	CASSFGAVDTQYF
TRBV12-3/TRBV12-4	16	TRBJ2-1	CASSFLRGDYHAEQFF
TRBV12-5	13	TRBJ1-1	CASGTGANTEAFF
TRBV25-1	13	TRBJ1-6	CASSEFENSPLHF
TRBV15	11	TRBJ2-5	CATELGETQYF
TRBV4-3	14	TRBJ2-5	CASSQDGGAQTQYF
TRBV4-1	14	TRBJ1-5	CASSQDPENQPQHF
TRBV15	12	TRBJ2-6	CATDSGANVLTF
TRBV6-5	17	TRBJ2-3	CASSYSIAGASTDTQYF
TRBV27	14	TRBJ1-1	CASREALSLSTAFF
TRBV3-1	18	TRBJ2-2	CASSQDSWNGKNTGELFF
TRBV12-3/TRBV12-4	13	TRBJ2-5	CASGRGSEETQYF
TRBV7-2	14	TRBJ1-4	CASSLNRGREKLFF
TRBV7-2	14	TRBJ2-5	CASSSRTSGETQYF
TRBV10-2	18	TRBJ2-5	CASRIGTSGKGGRETQYF
TRBV29-1	14	TRBJ2-5	CSVQRLAAQETQYF
TRBV7-2	12	TRBJ2-5	CASSPRLKTQYF
TRBV4-1	13	-	CASSQDVSNEQFF
TRBV21-1	16	TRBJ2-5	CASTLGRQGACETQYF
TRBV4-1	17	TRBJ2-1	CASSQDHGTSGRSEQFF
TRBV12-3/TRBV12-4	12	TRBJ2-3	CASRLGGDTQYF
TRBV28	14	TRBJ1-1	CASSQWDRRTEAFF
TRBV9	12	TRBJ2-1	CASSSLADEQFF
TRBV25-1	16	TRBJ2-3	CASSEYWQRSTDTQYF
TRBV4-3	15	TRBJ1-2	CASSQVYQAGGGYTF
TRBV7-2	14	TRBJ2-3	CASSLALLQYTQYF
TRBV7-3	15	TRBJ2-1	CASSFQLADYNEQFF
TRBV12-3/TRBV12-4	15	TRBJ1-4	CASSTGEATNEKLFF
TRBV29-1	14	TRBJ2-2	CSVPRDSGTGELFF
TRBV7-2	17	TRBJ2-2	CASSWPSGFANTGELFF
TRBV5-7	10	-	CASSWATQYF
TRBV5-1	14	TRBJ2-5	CASSLTWQKETQYF
TRBV28	16	TRBJ2-1	CASSLLWKGSYNEQFF
TRBV20-1	13	TRBJ2-7	CSASTQGGPERYF
TRBV27	13	TRBJ1-1	CASSFLENTEAFF
TRBV15	15	TRBJ2-5	CATSRDRGSQEAQYF
TRBV9	14	TRBJ2-5	CASNRNGGGGTQYF
TRBV29-1	14	TRBJ1-2	CSVGDTQPNYGYTF
TRBV24-1	15	TRBJ2-2	CATSYKGFNTGELFF
TRBV3-1	15	TRBJ2-7	CASSQDGGRAHEQYF